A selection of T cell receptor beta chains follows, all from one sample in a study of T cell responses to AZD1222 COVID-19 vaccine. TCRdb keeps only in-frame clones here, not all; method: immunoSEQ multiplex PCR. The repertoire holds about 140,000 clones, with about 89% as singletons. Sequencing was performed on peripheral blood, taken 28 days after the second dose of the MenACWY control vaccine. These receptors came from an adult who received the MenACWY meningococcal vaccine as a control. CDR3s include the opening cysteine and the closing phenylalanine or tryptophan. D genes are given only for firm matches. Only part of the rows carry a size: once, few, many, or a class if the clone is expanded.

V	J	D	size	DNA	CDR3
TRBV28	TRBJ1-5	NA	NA	TGTGCCAGCAGTTTAGAGGCACAACCCCAGCATTTT	CASSLEAQPQHF
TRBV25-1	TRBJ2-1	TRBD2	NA	TGTGCCAGCAGTCCCCGGACTAGCGGGAACAATGAGCAGTTCTTC	CASSPRTSGNNEQFF
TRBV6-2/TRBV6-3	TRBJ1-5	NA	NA	TGTGCCAGCAGTTACTCCGGGGCAGGGAATCAGCCCCAGCATTTT	CASSYSGAGNQPQHF
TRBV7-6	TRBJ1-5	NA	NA	TGTGCCAGCAGCGCAGGGGATGGTAGCAATCAGCCCCAGCATTTT	CASSAGDGSNQPQHF
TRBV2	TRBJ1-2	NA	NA	TGTGCCAGCAGTTCGGGAGGGGGTGGCTACACCTTC	CASSSGGGGYTF
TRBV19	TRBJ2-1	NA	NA	TGTGCCAGTAGTATAAGGCCGACTAGCAATGAGCAGTTCTTC	CASSIRPTSNEQFF
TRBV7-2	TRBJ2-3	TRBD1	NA	TGTGCCAGCAGCTTCCCCAGGGGGCAAGTAGATACGCAGTATTTT	CASSFPRGQVDTQYF
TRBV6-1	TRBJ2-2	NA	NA	TGTGCCAGCAGTGAATCTGGAGGGGTCGGGGAGCTGTTTTTT	CASSESGGVGELFF
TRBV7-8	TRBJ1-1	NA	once	TGTGCCAGCAGCCCCGGTGGGTTTGACACTGAAGCTTTCTTT	CASSPGGFDTEAFF
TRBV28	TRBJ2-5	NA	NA	TGTGCCAGCAGCCCACCTGTGGGCTCTCAAGAGACCCAGTACTTC	CASSPPVGSQETQYF
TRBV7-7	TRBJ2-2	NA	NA	TGTGCTAGCAGCTTAGACGGCCTGGCCTCGAACACCGGGGAGCTGTTTTTT	CASSLDGLASNTGELFF
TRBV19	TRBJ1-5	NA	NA	TGTGCCAGTAGTAAACAGGGAGGATATAGCAATCAGCCCCAGCATTTT	CASSKQGGYSNQPQHF
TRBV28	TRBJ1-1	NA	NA	TGTGCCAGCAGTTTCGGGTTGTTCACTGAAGCTTTCTTT	CASSFGLFTEAFF
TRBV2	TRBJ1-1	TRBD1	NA	TGTGCCAGCAAGACCGTGGGACAGCTCGGAGACACTGAAGCTTTCTTT	CASKTVGQLGDTEAFF
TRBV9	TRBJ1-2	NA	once	TGTGCCAGCAGCCCCTCCTGGGAGAGCTATGGCTACACCTTC	CASSPSWESYGYTF
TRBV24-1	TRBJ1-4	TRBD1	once	TGTGCCACCAGTGATTCCGGGACAGGGGGGGAAAAACTGTTTTTT	CATSDSGTGGEKLFF
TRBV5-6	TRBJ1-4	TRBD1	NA	TGTGCCAGCAGCTTCCGGGACAGTGACGAAAAACTGTTTTTT	CASSFRDSDEKLFF
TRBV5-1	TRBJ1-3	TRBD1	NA	TGCGCCAGCAGCCTAACGACAGGGATGTCTGGAAACACCATATATTTT	CASSLTTGMSGNTIYF
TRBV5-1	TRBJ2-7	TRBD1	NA	TGCGCCAGCAGCGAACAGGGGGCCGACGAGCAGTACTTC	CASSEQGADEQYF